The 21 T cell receptor beta chains in this list originate from one sample, sequenced in a study of response to subunit inactivated influenza vaccine. One entry per CDR3 protein, called by TCRdb with MiXCR from the RT-PCR reads. The sample lists more than 550,000 distinct CDR3 sequences, 11% seen once, with around 10% in the top ten. The same sample was also studied in work on T cells expressing NK-cell markers. That paper states: 5'RACE template switching with UMIs generated TCR beta cDNA.

Sequencing used PBMCs from blood, obtained on the day of vaccination. These receptor sequences come from a middle-aged man who received an inactivated influenza vaccine.

There are many counts of this clonotype. The genes are TRBV6-5 and TRBJ2-7; D remains unclear. CDR3 length: 13 amino acids. The ends were cut back, 0 bases at V and 3 bases at J, with 6 bases in the middle. Germline V gene data show CDR1 as MNHEY and CDR2 as SVGAGI. The DNA of the CDR3 is TGTGCCAGCAGTTACTCCCGATACTACGAGCAGTACTTC. Translation: CASSYSRYYEQYF.

The chain couples TRBV20-1 to TRBJ2-5; D is unclear. The germline V gene has CDR1 DFQATT and CDR2 SNEGSKA (reference sequence). The V and J ends lost 3 bases and 2 bases respectively, with 7 bases between them. The CDR3 has 12 amino acids. CDR3 protein: CSASWDQETQYF. The CDR3 DNA sequence: TGCAGTGCTAGTTGGGATCAAGAGACCCAGTACTTC.

This chain connects TRBV7-8 to TRBJ2-5, with D tentatively TRBD2 (6 bases). Germline CDR1 is SGHVS and CDR2 is FQNEAQ. This CDR3 spans 15 amino acids. Trimming cost V 5 bases and J 3 bases, with 16 bases left between them. CDR3 coding DNA: TGTGCCAGCAGCAGACACCTAGCGAACGAAGAGACCCAGTACTTC. Translation gives CASSRHLANEETQYF.

The rearrangement joins TRBV29-1 to TRBJ2-3, with D possibly being TRBD2 (6 bases). This CDR3 has 12 residues. V was clipped by 5 bases and J by 5 bases, with 11 bases between them. The germline V gene has CDR1 SQVTM and CDR2 ANQGSEA. CDR3 residues: CSVRDLKDTQYF. The CDR3 DNA reads as TGCAGCGTTCGGGACTTAAAAGATACGCAGTATTTT.

The CDR3: CSATRGPSYNEQFF. CDR3 sequence (DNA): TGCAGTGCTACACGGGGGCCTTCCTACAATGAGCAGTTCTTC. The chain has TRBV20-1 and TRBJ2-1; D is tentatively TRBD1 or TRBD2 (6 bases each). This CDR3 contains 14 residues. CDR1 and CDR2 from the germline V gene are DFQATT and SNEGSKA (reference sequence). V lost 4 bases, J lost 1 base, and 11 bases lay in between.

The J gene is TRBJ1-5, the V gene TRBV12-3 or TRBV12-4, with D uncertain. The germline V and J ends were trimmed by 1 base and 5 bases, with 9 bases remaining between them. This CDR3 is built from 14 residues. The CDR3 region is CASSLGGRYQPQHF. Here the CDR3 DNA reads TGTGCCAGCAGTTTAGGAGGGAGATATCAGCCCCAGCATTTT.

This clonotype came up a few times. This chain joins TRBV14 and TRBJ2-3, with D uncertain. This CDR3 has 13 amino acids. Germline V gives CDR1 SGHDN, CDR2 FVKESK. V was clipped by 5 bases and J by 6 bases, with 12 bases between them. CDR3: CASSSFGGDTQYF. For the CDR3, the DNA is TGTGCCAGCAGCTCCTTCGGTGGTGATACGCAGTATTTT.

This sequence joins TRBV7-2 and TRBJ2-7; 7 nucleotides align to TRBD2. V dropped 0 bases and J dropped 3; count of bases not matched to a gene: 5. This CDR3 is 15 amino acids long. Germline V gene data show CDR1 as SGHTA and CDR2 as FQGNSA. This CDR3 reads CASSLAGLDLYEQYF. The CDR3 nucleotides read TGTGCCAGCAGCTTAGCTGGACTAGACCTCTACGAGCAGTACTTC.

This clonotype has a handful of counts. The gene calls are TRBV2 and TRBJ2-2; 12 positions agree with TRBD1. CDR1 and CDR2 from the germline V gene are SNHLY and FYNNEI. J lost 4 bases, V lost 7 bases, and 4 bases had no gene match. There are 15 residues in the CDR3. This chain's CDR3 is CASTGTGGSTGELFF. CDR3 bases: TGTGCCAGCACCGGGACAGGGGGCAGCACCGGGGAGCTGTTTTTT.

The rearrangement uses TRBV7-7 and TRBJ2-5; 7 nucleotides align to TRBD2. The CDR3 consists of 14 residues. The germline V gene encodes CDR1 SSHAT and CDR2 FNYEAQ (reference sequence). Losses at the gene ends were 1 base for V and 5 bases for J; bases not matched to a gene: 4. CDR3 loop: CASSLGTSEETQYF. The DNA of the CDR3 is TGTGCCAGCAGCTTAGGTACTAGCGAGGAGACCCAGTACTTC.

J is TRBJ2-3 and V is TRBV20-1; TRBD2 agrees at 7 bases. Trimming cost V 1 base and J 1 base; bases outside gene matches: 5. From germline, CDR1 is DFQATT and CDR2 SNEGSKA (reference sequence). CDR3 length: 15 amino acids. Here the CDR3 DNA reads TGCAGTGCTAGAGGGAAGGCGGGAGGCACAGATACGCAGTATTTT. Its protein is CSARGKAGGTDTQYF.

The chain uses TRBV20-1 and TRBJ2-1; a possible D gene is TRBD2 (6 bases). Between the trimmed V and J ends, which lost 1 base and 4 bases, there was a span of 14 bases. This CDR3 has 15 amino acids. Germline V lookup: CDR1 DFQATT, CDR2 SNEGSKA (reference sequence). CDR3 nucleotide sequence: TGCAGTGCTAGAGGATTGCGGGGCCCGTACAATGAGCAGTTCTTC. Amino acids: CSARGLRGPYNEQFF.

The CDR3 reads CASSYFYGYTF. In DNA form, the CDR3 reads TGTGCCAGCAGTTACTTCTATGGCTACACCTTC. V usage is TRBV6-2 or TRBV6-3 and J usage is TRBJ1-2; D uncertain. Germline V gene data show CDR1 as MNHEY and CDR2 as SVGEGT. The CDR3 runs to 11 residues. Between the trimmed V and J ends, which lost 1 base and 4 bases, there was a span of 1 base.

CDR3 DNA: TGTGCCAGCAGCTCCACATGGCGGGGGGCGTACAATGAGCAGTTCTTC. Its translation is CASSSTWRGAYNEQFF. The genes are TRBV7-9 and TRBJ2-1; 8 bases align to TRBD2. Germline-derived CDR1 and CDR2 are SEHNR and FQNEAQ (reference sequence). With 4 bases clipped from V and 4 bases from J, the junction kept 9 bases outside the gene matches. This CDR3 is built from 16 residues.

J is TRBJ2-1 and V is TRBV5-5; the match to TRBD1 covers 8 bases. This CDR3 contains 17 residues. Germline V lookup: CDR1 SGHKS, CDR2 YYEKEE (reference sequence). With V trimmed by 1 base and J by 3 bases, 9 bases remained unmatched. The CDR3 reads CASSLWTGFNVYNEQFF. As DNA, the CDR3 is TGTGCCAGCAGCTTGTGGACAGGGTTTAACGTCTACAATGAGCAGTTCTTC.

The chain uses TRBV10-3 and TRBJ2-1, with 8 bases fitting TRBD2. The V segment lost 7 bases and the J segment 3 bases; nucleotides outside the gene matches: 5. The germline V gene has CDR1 ENHRY and CDR2 SYGVKD. The length of the CDR3 is 14 residues. The chain's CDR3 is CAIKAGVDYNEQFF. The CDR3, as DNA: TGTGCCATCAAAGCGGGAGTGGACTACAATGAGCAGTTCTTC.

This chain joins TRBV20-1 and TRBJ2-1; 7 nucleotides align to TRBD2. CDR1 is DFQATT and CDR2 is SNEGSKA in the germline V gene (reference sequence). The CDR3 totals 15 residues. The V segment lost 2 bases and the J segment 4 bases; nucleotides outside the gene matches: 8. CDR3 protein: CSARPPSGSYNEQFF. For the CDR3, the DNA is TGCAGTGCTAGACCCCCTAGCGGTAGTTACAATGAGCAGTTCTTC.

V gene TRBV10-3 combines with J gene TRBJ1-2; no clear D gene. The CDR3 totals 15 residues. V was clipped by 8 bases and J by 3 bases, with 19 bases between them. Germline V gene data show CDR1 as ENHRY and CDR2 as SYGVKD. The CDR3 here is CAIAELPPRHYGYTF. In DNA form, the CDR3 reads TGTGCCATCGCTGAGCTCCCTCCCCGGCACTATGGCTACACCTTC.

The rearrangement links TRBV28 to TRBJ2-1; D gene ambiguous. CDR3 length equals 14 residues. V lost 8 bases and J lost 5, with 16 bases in between. CDR1 and CDR2 from the germline V gene are MDHEN and SYDVKM. The CDR3 DNA reads TGTGCCAGCCTACTTCCGGCCCCGAACAATGAGCAGTTCTTC. The encoded protein is CASLLPAPNNEQFF. The whole variable domain, remainder taken from reference TRBV28 and TRBJ2-1, is DVKVTQSSRYLVKRTGEKVFLECVQDMDHENMFWYRQDPGLGLRLIYFSYDVKMKEKGDIPEGYSVSREKKERFSLILESASTNQTSMYLCASLLPAPNNEQFFGPGTRLTVL.

This clonotype appeared many times. This chain uses TRBV5-6 with TRBJ2-3, with TRBD2 as a possible D gene (6 bases). V gave up 4 bases and J gave up 4 bases, with 10 bases separating them. The CDR3 is 13 residues long. Germline loops: CDR1 SGHDT, CDR2 YYEEEE. In DNA form, the CDR3 reads TGTGCCAGCAGCCCGGAGGGGTCAGATACGCAGTATTTT. As protein: CASSPEGSDTQYF.

CDR3 DNA sequence: TGCGCCAGCAGCCAAACAGGGGGCGGCACAGATACGCAGTATTTT. Protein: CASSQTGGGTDTQYF. This chain uses TRBV4-3 with TRBJ2-3, with TRBD1 matching 9 bases. Unmatched junction bases numbered 1, after V lost 2 bases and J lost 1 base. CDR3 length: 15 residues. From germline, CDR1 is LGHNA and CDR2 YSLEER.